This passage covers 17 T cell receptor beta chains from one sample sequenced in a study of cytomegalovirus exposure and HLA in healthy donors. 13 Jbeta primers and 60 Vbeta primers were used for the PCR. TCRdb keeps only in-frame clones here, not all; method: immunoSEQ multiplex PCR. The table has 150,000 to 200,000 clones, roughly 81% seen once. Specimen: PBMCs. The receptor source for this set is a man aged 18 to 35 in good health and CMV-seropositive.

This clone was recorded once. V and J are TRBV7-9 and TRBJ1-5; TRBD1 matches at 9 bases. Germline trimming cut 5 bases from V and 2 bases from J; bases unmatched to any gene: 4. Germline CDR1 is SEHNR and CDR2 is FQNEAQ (reference sequence). This CDR3 is built from 15 residues. The DNA for the CDR3 is TGTGCCAGCAGCCATGACAGGGGGGGCAATCAGCCCCAGCATTTT. Translation gives CASSHDRGGNQPQHF.

J is TRBJ1-2 and V is TRBV5-6; TRBD1 agrees at 7 bases. Trimming cost V 0 bases and J 6 bases; bases outside gene matches: 8. CDR3 length: 15 amino acids. From germline, CDR1 is SGHDT and CDR2 YYEEEE. DNA of the CDR3: TGTGCCAGCAGCTTGGCTGGCGCCAGGGGGAATGGCTACACCTTC. Its protein is CASSLAGARGNGYTF.

The CDR3 sequence: CASSIGTSSSGANVLTF. The CDR3 bases are TGCGCCAGCAGCATCGGGACATCGAGCTCTGGGGCCAACGTCCTGACTTTC. The chain employs TRBV5-1 and TRBJ2-6, with D possibly being TRBD1 (6 bases). CDR1 SGHRS and CDR2 YFSETQ come from the germline V gene. Trimming took 4 bases from V and 0 from J, leaving 14 bases between them. The CDR3 sequence is 17 residues long.

The V and J genes are TRBV7-2 and TRBJ2-5; 8 nucleotides match TRBD1. The DNA end favors TRBJ2-7, so the J call may be wrong. The CDR3 covers 12 residues. The V gene's germline CDR1 is SGHTA and CDR2 FQGNSA. The CDR3 region is CASSPGQAEQYF. The CDR3 nucleotides are TGTGCCAGCAGCCCGGGACAGGCCGAGCAGTACTTC.

In this sample, this clone turned up once. The chain joins TRBV2 to TRBJ2-5; the match to TRBD2 covers 16 bases. Germline V lookup: CDR1 SNHLY, CDR2 FYNNEI. The trim removed 7 bases at V and 4 bases at J, leaving 9 bases unmatched. This CDR3 contains 17 residues. The CDR3 protein is CASTQGLAGGLGETQYF. For the CDR3, the DNA is TGTGCCAGCACCCAGGGACTAGCGGGGGGGCTAGGAGAGACCCAGTACTTC.

The chain recombines TRBV5-5 with TRBJ1-6, with a tentative D call TRBD1 (5 bases). CDR1 is SGHKS and CDR2 is YYEKEE in the germline V gene (reference sequence). The V end lost 2 bases, the J end lost 9 bases, and 27 bases lay between the germline ends. The CDR3 contains 19 residues. The CDR3 DNA follows: TGTGCCAGCAGCTTCCTAGACCAAACAGGTTCCGGGCTTCGTTCACCCCTCCACTTT. This encodes CASSFLDQTGSGLRSPLHF. Full variable domain (rest looked up from reference TRBV5-5 and TRBJ1-6): DAGVTQSPTHLIKTRGQQVTLRCSPISGHKSVSWYQQVLGQGPQFIFQYYEKEERGRGNFPDRFSARQFPNYSSELNVNALLLGDSALYLCASSFLDQTGSGLRSPLHFGNGTRLTVT.

The CDR3 here is CASSLLANEQYF. In nucleotides, the CDR3 is TGTGCCAGCAGCTTACTAGCGAACGAGCAGTACTTC. This chain joins TRBV11-1 and TRBJ2-7; D is perhaps TRBD2 (6 bases). The length of the CDR3 is 12 residues. Germline CDR1 is SGHAT and CDR2 is FQDESV (reference sequence). The V and J ends lost 2 bases and 5 bases respectively, with 7 bases between them.

The V call is TRBV9, the J call TRBJ2-3; tentatively, D is TRBD2 (7 bases). This CDR3 has 16 amino acids. Germline lookup yields CDR1 SGDLS and CDR2 YYNGEE. The V end was cut by 2 bases, the J end by 0 bases, with 13 bases between. DNA for the CDR3: TGTGCCAGCAGCGTTTTGGGGGGGCGAAGCACAGATACGCAGTATTTT. Its translation is CASSVLGGRSTDTQYF.

This rearrangement joins TRBV18 to TRBJ2-2; TRBD1 matches 10 bases. There are 15 residues in the CDR3. The germline V gene encodes CDR1 KGHSH and CDR2 LQKENI. V lost 4 bases, J lost 3 bases, and 2 bases stayed unmatched. The CDR3 sequence is CASSRGTGDTGELFF. The CDR3 nucleotides read TGTGCCAGCTCACGAGGGACAGGGGACACCGGGGAGCTGTTTTTT.

J is TRBJ1-2 and V is TRBV20-1; maybe TRBD1 (5 bases). The CDR3 is 9 residues long. The V gene's germline CDR1 is DFQATT and CDR2 SNEGSKA (reference sequence). The ends were cut back, 3 bases at V and 12 bases at J, with 8 bases in the middle. The CDR3: CSASAGHTF. The CDR3 DNA is TGCAGTGCTAGCGCAGGGCACACCTTC.

Comments on this clone: The same CDR3 is also encoded by other DNA sequences in this sample. The V gene is TRBV19, the J gene TRBJ1-6; D remains unclear. This CDR3 is 12 amino acids long. Germline values: CDR1 LNHDA, CDR2 SQIVND (reference sequence). CDR3 loop: CASSSYNSPLHF. The CDR3 DNA reads as TGTGCGTCTAGCTCCTATAATTCACCCCTCCACTTT.

In its sample, this clone was seen once. The chain couples TRBV29-1 to TRBJ1-1; D is possibly TRBD1 (6 bases). The CDR3 contains 14 residues. Trimming took off 4 bases at V and 7 bases at J, with 19 bases between the two ends. Germline V CDR1 and CDR2: SQVTM, ANQGSEA. In DNA, the CDR3 is TGCAGCGTTGCTCATGCAGGGGTATCGGTTGAAGCTTTCTTT. It is translated as CSVAHAGVSVEAFF.

The gene calls are TRBV2 and TRBJ2-5; D unclear. Germline values: CDR1 SNHLY, CDR2 FYNNEI. Trimming took off 2 bases at V and 5 bases at J, with 9 bases between the two ends. This CDR3 has 13 residues. The CDR3 DNA reads as TGTGCCAGCAGTGAATGGCTAGTGGAGACCCAGTACTTC. Translation: CASSEWLVETQYF.

The gene calls are TRBV6-5 and TRBJ2-5, with D tentatively TRBD1 (6 bases). The ends were cut back, 0 bases at V and 2 bases at J, with 10 bases in the middle. Germline CDR1 MNHEY, CDR2 SVGAGI. There are 15 residues in the CDR3. The CDR3 spells CASSYSQGRQETQYF. Here the CDR3 DNA reads TGTGCCAGCAGTTACTCACAGGGCCGACAAGAGACCCAGTACTTC.

The gene calls are TRBV5-4 and TRBJ1-3; D unclear. The CDR3 contains 14 residues. V was shortened by 2 bases and J by 0 bases, with 6 bases between the two germline ends. Germline loops: CDR1 SGHNT, CDR2 YYREEE (reference sequence). CDR3 bases: TGTGCCAGCAGCTTTGGGCACTCTGGAAACACCATATATTTT. This encodes CASSFGHSGNTIYF.

The rearrangement joins TRBV27 to TRBJ2-3, with D maybe TRBD2 (5 bases). The CDR3 contains 16 residues. With 2 bases removed from V and 0 bases from J, the gap between germline ends came to 12 bases. Germline V gene sequence: CDR1 MNHEY, CDR2 SMNVEV (reference sequence). The CDR3 nucleotides are TGTGCCAGCAGTTTAACAGCGGCATCTAGCACAGATACGCAGTATTTT. Protein product: CASSLTAASSTDTQYF.

V and J are TRBV5-4 and TRBJ2-3; a possible D gene is TRBD1 (6 bases). CDR1 is SGHNT, CDR2 YYREEE, per germline (reference sequence). The CDR3 covers 15 residues. V lost 5 bases to trimming and J lost 2 bases, with 15 bases between them. The CDR3 DNA is TGTGCCAGCAGTTCCGGACAGAGAACCACAGATACGCAGTATTTT. It encodes CASSSGQRTTDTQYF. Filled out from reference TRBV5-4 and TRBJ2-3, the complete variable domain reads ETGVTQSPTHLIKTRGQQVTLRCSSQSGHNTVSWYQQALGQGPQFIFQYYREEENGRGNFPPRFSGLQFPNYSSELNVNALELDDSALYLCASSSGQRTTDTQYFGPGTRLTVL.